Below are 28 T cell receptor beta chains sequenced from a single sample in a study of early T cells in non-severe SARS-CoV-2 infection. TCRdb used MiXCR to reprocess the 5' RACE reads, holding one entry per CDR3 protein. The sample includes over 35,000 distinct CDR3 sequences, around 6.3% of them seen just once. This material consisted of whole blood, taken at baseline. Receptors were obtained from an adult who was a healthcare worker with PCR-confirmed SARS-CoV-2 infection or an uninfected control (not recorded which).

The chain is built from TRBV7-2 and TRBJ1-4, with D possibly TRBD1 on 6 matching bases. V was trimmed by 2 bases and J by 5 bases, leaving 9 bases between them. This CDR3 contains 14 residues. Germline V lookup: CDR1 SGHTA, CDR2 FQGNSA. This CDR3 reads CASSLQTGNEKLFF. The CDR3 coding sequence is TGTGCCAGCAGCTTACAAACAGGGAATGAAAAACTGTTTTTT.

Many counts were recorded for this clonotype. The rearrangement joins TRBV21-1 to TRBJ2-3; TRBD2, the table's D call, was not compared with the DNA. TRBV21-1 is termed a pseudogene. The CDR3 extends over 19 amino acids. CDR3 sequence reads: CASSRGQLQGGSGTDTQYF. The DNA for the CDR3 is TGTGCCAGCAGCAGAGGGCAGCTGCAGGGCGGATCAGGCACAGATACGCAGTATTTT.

In its sample, this clonotype was seen many times. The chain uses TRBV29-1 and TRBJ2-5; 9 bases match TRBD2. Looked up from germline, CDR1 is SQVTM and CDR2 is ANQGSEA. The V gene end was trimmed by 4 bases and the J gene end by 7 bases; junction bases not matched to a gene: 10. The CDR3 consists of 14 residues. The CDR3 protein is CSVAIAAGGRTQYF. CDR3 nucleotides: TGCAGCGTTGCCATCGCAGCGGGAGGACGGACCCAGTACTTC.

This clonotype came up a few times. V gene TRBV7-2 combines with J gene TRBJ2-7; D is uncertain. The V end lost 5 bases, the J end lost 4 bases, and 12 bases lay between the germline ends. This CDR3 has 13 residues. Germline V lookup: CDR1 SGHTA, CDR2 FQGNSA. The CDR3 DNA reads as TGTGCCAGCAGCCCAGAAGGCGGATACGAGCAGTACTTC. Translated, it gives CASSPEGGYEQYF.

This chain joins TRBV27 and TRBJ1-1, with 7 bases fitting TRBD1. V lost 4 bases and J lost 4; bases outside the gene matches: 6. Germline lookup yields CDR1 MNHEY and CDR2 SMNVEV (reference sequence). This CDR3 contains 14 residues. The CDR3 DNA reads TGTGCCAGCAGTTGGGACGACAGGGTCACTGAAGCTTTCTTT. This translates into CASSWDDRVTEAFF.

This clonotype came up many times. This chain joins TRBV20-1 and TRBJ2-3, with 7 nucleotides matching TRBD1. CDR1 is DFQATT and CDR2 is SNEGSKA in the germline V gene (reference sequence). The CDR3 has 11 amino acids. Trimming took 6 bases from V and 5 from J; bases not matched to a gene: 2. The CDR3 DNA reads TGCAGTGCACGGACAGGAGATACGCAGTATTTT. As protein: CSARTGDTQYF.

Only a few counts were recorded for this clonotype. V is TRBV10-1 and J is TRBJ1-2, with a possible D match to TRBD1 (6 bases). This CDR3 contains 12 residues. The V and J ends lost 10 bases and 3 bases respectively, with 12 bases between them. Germline CDR1 and CDR2: WNHNN and SYGVQD (reference sequence). The CDR3: CATQGIYYGYTF. The CDR3 nucleotides are TGCGCCACCCAGGGGATCTACTATGGCTACACCTTC.

The sample holds many counts of this clonotype. The genes are TRBV4-3 and TRBJ2-7, with D tentatively TRBD2 (6 bases). This CDR3 comprises 15 residues. Germline V gives CDR1 LGHNA, CDR2 YSLEER. Between the trimmed V and J ends, which lost 3 bases and 2 bases, there was a span of 14 bases. The CDR3 coding sequence is TGCGCCAGCAGCCACCCGGGCCCGGGAGCCTACGAGCAGTACTTC. Protein: CASSHPGPGAYEQYF.

This clonotype has only a few counts. The gene calls are TRBV7-2 and TRBJ2-7; D is uncertain. This CDR3 contains 14 residues. The germline V and J ends were trimmed by 8 bases and 2 bases, with 16 bases remaining between them. The germline V gene encodes CDR1 SGHTA and CDR2 FQGNSA. As DNA, the CDR3 is TGTGCCAGCTCCTCCCCTTGGGATCCCTACGAGCAGTACTTC. Translated: CASSSPWDPYEQYF.

The rearrangement links TRBV7-9 to TRBJ2-3; D is possibly TRBD1 (5 bases). Trimming removed 3 bases from V and 1 base from J, with 14 bases in between. The CDR3 runs to 16 residues. Per germline, CDR1 SEHNR and CDR2 FQNEAQ (reference sequence). The CDR3 sequence is CASSLILGRGTDTQYF. In DNA form, the CDR3 reads TGTGCCAGCAGCTTGATACTGGGCAGGGGCACAGATACGCAGTATTTT. Drawing the rest from reference TRBV7-9 and TRBJ2-3, the complete variable domain is DTGVSQNPRHKITKRGQNVTFRCDPISEHNRLYWYRQTLGQGPEFLTYFQNEAQLEKSRLLSDRFSAERPKGSFSTLEIQRTEQGDSAMYLCASSLILGRGTDTQYFGPGTRLTVL.

This chain connects TRBV11-1 to TRBJ2-2; 9 bases are a match to TRBD1. CDR1 SGHAT and CDR2 FQDESV come from the germline V gene (reference sequence). The CDR3 totals 15 residues. Trimming cost V 5 bases and J 6 bases; bases outside gene matches: 7. CDR3 DNA: TGTGCCAGCAGCCCCCGGGACAGGGATCCCGGGGAGCTGTTTTTT. Translation: CASSPRDRDPGELFF.

This clonotype was observed a handful of times. The chain carries TRBV28 and TRBJ1-1; 8 bases align to TRBD1. With 4 bases clipped from V and 1 base from J, the junction kept 5 bases outside the gene matches. The germline V gene encodes CDR1 MDHEN and CDR2 SYDVKM. The CDR3 is made up of 15 amino acids. DNA of the CDR3: TGTGCCAGCAGTTCTACGGGACAGGCGAACACTGAAGCTTTCTTT. Translating it yields CASSSTGQANTEAFF.

This clonotype was counted at least ten times. The V call is TRBV5-1, the J call TRBJ2-2; tentative D call: TRBD1 (5 bases). V shed 7 bases and J shed 6 bases, with 16 bases lying between them. The germline CDR1 and CDR2 sequences are SGHRS and YFSETQ. This CDR3 spans 14 amino acids. CDR3 bases: TGCGCCAGCGAGGTCGACAGCCGCTCCGGGGAGCTGTTTTTT. Its protein product is CASEVDSRSGELFF.

This clonotype was recorded a few times. The chain joins TRBV7-9 to TRBJ2-1; TRBD2 agrees at 8 bases. The CDR3 spans 16 residues. J was trimmed by 4 bases and V by 5 bases; bases with no gene match: 10. The germline V gene encodes CDR1 SEHNR and CDR2 FQNEAQ (reference sequence). The DNA of the CDR3 is TGTGCCAGCAGCCAGCTTAGCGGGAAGGGGTACAATGAGCAGTTCTTC. This encodes CASSQLSGKGYNEQFF.

This clonotype was seen only a few times. The chain carries TRBV2 and TRBJ1-2; D remains ambiguous. Germline loops: CDR1 SNHLY, CDR2 FYNNEI. Between the trimmed V and J ends, which lost 7 bases and 0 bases, there was a span of 6 bases. The CDR3 length is 12 residues. CDR3 nucleotide sequence: TGTGCCAGCACGTTAGCTAACTATGGCTACACCTTC. This sequence encodes CASTLANYGYTF.

The CDR3: CASSISGTKAKNIQYF. The DNA of the CDR3 is TGTGCCAGCAGTATCTCCGGGACAAAGGCCAAAAACATTCAGTACTTC. The chain recombines TRBV12-3 or TRBV12-4 with TRBJ2-4; possible D gene TRBD1, 6 bases. This CDR3 spans 16 amino acids. V was clipped by 5 bases and J by 1 base, with 15 bases between them.

This clonotype was picked up a small number of times. This chain joins TRBV28 and TRBJ1-2; D unclear. The CDR3 length is 13 residues. CDR1 is MDHEN and CDR2 is SYDVKM in the germline V gene. V shed 4 bases and J shed 2 bases, with 8 bases lying between them. The CDR3 here is CASSWLGNYGYTF. CDR3 nucleotide sequence: TGTGCCAGCAGTTGGTTGGGGAACTATGGCTACACCTTC.

The chain carries TRBV13 and TRBJ2-7, with 9 bases identical to TRBD2. The trim removed 1 base at V and 4 bases at J, leaving 11 bases unmatched. The CDR3 spans 17 residues. The germline gives CDR1 PRHDT, CDR2 FYEKMQ (reference sequence). CDR3 residues: CASSLVASGRNGYEQYF. The CDR3 DNA is TGTGCCAGCAGCTTAGTAGCGAGCGGGAGGAATGGGTACGAGCAGTACTTC.

In this sample, this clonotype turned up many times. The chain is built from TRBV7-2 and TRBJ2-1; D gene uncertain. V was trimmed by 5 bases and J by 0 bases, leaving 11 bases between them. CDR3 size: 15 residues. Germline CDR1 and CDR2: SGHTA and FQGNSA. The CDR3, as DNA: TGTGCCAGCAGCCGTTTGGATCCCTCCTACAATGAGCAGTTCTTC. This codes for CASSRLDPSYNEQFF. Full variable domain (rest looked up from reference TRBV7-2 and TRBJ2-1): GAGVSQSPSNKVTEKGKDVELRCDPISGHTALYWYRQSLGQGLEFLIYFQGNSAPDKSGLPSDRFSAERTGGSVSTLTIQRTQQEDSAVYLCASSRLDPSYNEQFFGPGTRLTVL.

At least ten counts were recorded for this clonotype. CDR3: CASSFRASGGTYEQYF. Here the CDR3 DNA reads TGTGCCAGCAGCTTCAGGGCTAGCGGGGGGACCTACGAGCAGTACTTC. The chain combines TRBV7-6 with TRBJ2-7; 11 nucleotides line up with TRBD2. Per germline, CDR1 SGHVS and CDR2 FNYEAQ. There are 16 residues in the CDR3. V lost 3 bases, J lost 2 bases, and 6 bases stayed unmatched.

This clonotype occurred many times. The CDR3 sequence: CASSPPVQGANEQYF. CDR3 nucleotide sequence: TGTGCCAGCTCACCACCGGTACAGGGGGCGAACGAGCAGTACTTC. This sequence joins TRBV18 and TRBJ2-7; 9 bases are shared with TRBD1. CDR1 KGHSH and CDR2 LQKENI come from the germline V gene. This CDR3 has 15 residues. The J segment lost 5 bases and the V segment lost 0 bases, leaving 5 bases of the junction unmatched.

The chain uses TRBV7-9 and TRBJ1-6, with a tentative D call TRBD1 (5 bases). V lost 5 bases, J lost 8 bases, and 16 bases lay in between. This CDR3 is 15 amino acids long. Germline V gene data show CDR1 as SEHNR and CDR2 as FQNEAQ (reference sequence). Here the CDR3 reads CASSGGDGRYSPLHF. The CDR3 region has the DNA TGTGCCAGCAGCGGAGGGGACGGGAGGTATTCACCCCTCCACTTT.

There are a few counts of this clonotype. V gene TRBV5-4 combines with J gene TRBJ2-2; the D is unclear. Germline V gives CDR1 SGHNT, CDR2 YYREEE (reference sequence). The length of the CDR3 is 15 residues. Trimming left V 1 base short and J 4 bases short, with 11 bases between. The CDR3 protein is CASSLFGRRTGELFF. Here the CDR3 DNA reads TGTGCCAGCAGCTTGTTTGGCAGGCGCACCGGGGAGCTGTTTTTT. The full variable domain, rest sourced from reference TRBV5-4 and TRBJ2-2, is ETGVTQSPTHLIKTRGQQVTLRCSSQSGHNTVSWYQQALGQGPQFIFQYYREEENGRGNFPPRFSGLQFPNYSSELNVNALELDDSALYLCASSLFGRRTGELFFGEGSRLTVL.

V is TRBV6-1 and J is TRBJ2-7; weak D call: TRBD2 (5 bases). This CDR3 is 15 amino acids long. Germline values: CDR1 MNHNS, CDR2 SASEGT. V gave up 0 bases and J gave up 0 bases, with 9 bases separating them. The CDR3 DNA sequence: TGTGCCAGCAGTGAAGCCCCGGGGAGCTCCTACGAGCAGTACTTC. Its translation is CASSEAPGSSYEQYF.

In the case of this clonotype: At one boundary the junction diverges from the germline segment, which might be a read error. This chain links TRBV7-7 with TRBJ2-5, with TRBD1 matching 7 bases. Germline V gives CDR1 SSHAT, CDR2 FNYEAQ (reference sequence). The CDR3 has 15 amino acids. DNA of the CDR3: TGTGCTAGCAGCTTACAGGGGACCCGCCAAGAGACCCAGTACTTC. Amino acid sequence: CASSLQGTRQETQYF.

The CDR3 here is CASSRLDGGPYPEQYF. The CDR3 DNA follows: TGTGCCAGCAGCCGCCTAGACGGGGGCCCCTACCCTGAGCAGTACTTC. The genes are TRBV14 and TRBJ2-7, with D possibly called TRBD1 or TRBD2 (6 bases each). The CDR3 runs to 16 residues. Germline V gene data show CDR1 as SGHDN and CDR2 as FVKESK. The V end lost 4 bases, the J end lost 7 bases, and 23 bases lay between the germline ends.

This clonotype was picked up many times. Written as DNA, the CDR3 is TGTGCCAGCTCACCACCCCTGATCGCGGAGACCCAGTACTTC. This encodes CASSPPLIAETQYF. This rearrangement joins TRBV18 to TRBJ2-5, with D unclear. V was cut by 0 bases and J by 5 bases, with 10 bases left in between. This CDR3 contains 14 residues. Germline V gene sequence: CDR1 KGHSH, CDR2 LQKENI.

The genes are TRBV20-1 and TRBJ2-1; D call uncertain. The CDR3 extends over 14 amino acids. The germline CDR1 and CDR2 sequences are DFQATT and SNEGSKA (reference sequence). V gave up 5 bases and J gave up 2 bases, with 13 bases separating them. The CDR3 protein is CSARSIGPYNEQFF. The CDR3, as DNA: TGCAGTGCTCGATCTATAGGGCCCTACAATGAGCAGTTCTTC.